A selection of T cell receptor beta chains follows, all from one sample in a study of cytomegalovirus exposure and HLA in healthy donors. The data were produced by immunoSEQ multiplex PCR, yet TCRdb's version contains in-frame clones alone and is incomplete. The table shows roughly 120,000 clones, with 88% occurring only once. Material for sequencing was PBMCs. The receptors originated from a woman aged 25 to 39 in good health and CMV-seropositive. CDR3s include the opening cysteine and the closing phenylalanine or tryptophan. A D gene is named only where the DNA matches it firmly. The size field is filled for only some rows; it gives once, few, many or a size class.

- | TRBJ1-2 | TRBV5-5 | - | CASSLTGKYGYTF | TGTGCCAGCAGCTTGACAGGGAAATATGGCTACACCTTC
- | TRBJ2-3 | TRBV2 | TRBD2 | CASSARLAGLTDTQYF | TGTGCCAGCAGTGCCCGACTAGCGGGGCTCACAGATACGCAGTATTTT
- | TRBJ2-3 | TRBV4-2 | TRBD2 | CASSQDRAGTLADTQYF | TGTGCCAGCAGCCAAGATCGAGCGGGAACCCTCGCAGATACGCAGTATTTT
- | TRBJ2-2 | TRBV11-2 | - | CASSLGSWATNTGELFF | TGTGCCAGCAGCTTAGGGTCTTGGGCAACGAACACCGGGGAGCTGTTTTTT
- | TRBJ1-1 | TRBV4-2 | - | CASSQWHGNTEAFF | TGTGCCAGCAGCCAATGGCATGGGAACACTGAAGCTTTCTTT
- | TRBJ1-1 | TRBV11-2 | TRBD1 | CASSLGGTGHTEAFF | TGTGCCAGCAGCTTAGGGGGGACAGGTCACACTGAAGCTTTCTTT
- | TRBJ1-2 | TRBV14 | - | CASSQQGSGDPSGYTF | TGTGCCAGCAGCCAACAAGGGAGCGGGGATCCTTCTGGCTACACCTTC
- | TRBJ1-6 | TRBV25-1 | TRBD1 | CASRDERTGEDSPLHF | TGTGCCAGCAGAGACGAACGGACAGGGGAAGATTCACCCCTCCACTTT
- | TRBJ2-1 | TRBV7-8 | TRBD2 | CASSLGGGLDVYNEQFF | TGTGCCAGCAGCTTAGGAGGCGGACTAGATGTTTACAATGAGCAGTTCTTC
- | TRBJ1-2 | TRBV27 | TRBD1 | CASSPTGGFGYTF | TGTGCCAGCAGTCCGACAGGGGGCTTTGGCTACACCTTC
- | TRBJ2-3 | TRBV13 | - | CASSPQWRGHPDTQYF | TGTGCCAGCAGCCCCCAATGGAGGGGTCACCCAGATACGCAGTATTTT
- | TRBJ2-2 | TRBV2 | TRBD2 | CASSEGRGGRTGELFF | TGTGCCAGCAGTGAAGGACGGGGCGGGAGAACCGGGGAGCTGTTTTTT
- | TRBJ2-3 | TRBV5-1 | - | CASSLFTGDTQYF | TGCGCCAGCAGCTTGTTTACGGGAGATACGCAGTATTTT
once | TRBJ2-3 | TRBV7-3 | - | CASSHGGVGDTQYF | TGTGCCAGCAGCCACGGAGGGGTTGGAGATACGCAGTATTTT
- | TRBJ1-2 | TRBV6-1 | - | CASSEAETGNYGYTF | TGTGCCAGCAGTGAAGCCGAGACAGGAAATTATGGCTACACCTTC
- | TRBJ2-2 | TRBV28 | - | CASSLRAGELFF | TGTGCCAGCAGCCTCAGGGCCGGGGAGCTGTTTTTT
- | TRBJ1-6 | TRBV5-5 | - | CASSFRPAADSPLHF | TGTGCCAGCAGCTTCCGACCCGCGGCGGATTCACCCCTCCACTTT
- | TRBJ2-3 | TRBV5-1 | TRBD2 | CASSVGGSTDTQYF | TGCGCCAGCTCCGTCGGGGGGAGCACAGATACGCAGTATTTT
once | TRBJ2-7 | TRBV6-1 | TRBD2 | CASSEGLAVWYEQYF | TGTGCCAGCAGTGAAGGGCTAGCGGTTTGGTACGAGCAGTACTTC
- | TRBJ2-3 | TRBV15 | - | CATSREQIKDTQYF | TGTGCCACCAGCAGAGAGCAGATTAAGGATACGCAGTATTTT
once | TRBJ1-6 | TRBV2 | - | CASQGRASWNSPLHF | TGTGCCAGCCAGGGGAGGGCGTCGTGGAATTCACCCCTCCACTTT
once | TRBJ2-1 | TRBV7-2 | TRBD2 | CASGTSGGAYNEQFF | TGTGCCAGCGGAACTAGCGGGGGGGCGTACAATGAGCAGTTCTTC
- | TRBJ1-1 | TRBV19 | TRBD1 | CASMPTGQRGAFF | TGTGCCAGTATGCCCACGGGACAGAGGGGAGCTTTCTTT
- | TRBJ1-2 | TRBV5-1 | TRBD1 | CASGTGQGDGYTF | TGCGCCAGCGGTACGGGACAGGGGGATGGCTACACCTTC
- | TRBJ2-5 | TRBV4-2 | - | CASSPTPGGFETQYF | TGTGCCAGCAGCCCGACTCCTGGCGGGTTTGAGACCCAGTACTTC
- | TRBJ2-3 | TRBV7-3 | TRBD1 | CASSPRQGPPDTQYF | TGTGCCAGCAGCCCCCGACAGGGCCCCCCAGATACGCAGTATTTT
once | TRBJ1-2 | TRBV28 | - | CASSSKGFIYGYTF | TGTGCCAGCAGTTCAAAGGGGTTTATCTATGGCTACACCTTC
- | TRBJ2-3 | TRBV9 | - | CASSYSGTDTQYF | TGTGCCAGCAGCTATAGCGGCACAGATACGCAGTATTTT
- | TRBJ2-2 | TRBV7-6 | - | CASSPRNTGELFF | TGTGCCAGCAGCCCCAGAAACACCGGGGAGCTGTTTTTT
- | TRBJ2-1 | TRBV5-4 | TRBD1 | CASNAGTGKNRGSYNEQFF | TGTGCCAGCAACGCCGGGACAGGGAAAAACAGGGGCTCCTACAATGAGCAGTTCTTC
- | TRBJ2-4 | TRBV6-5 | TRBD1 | CASRGTGVGNIQYF | TGTGCCAGCAGGGGGACAGGGGTGGGAAACATTCAGTACTTC
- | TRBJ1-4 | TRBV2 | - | CASSITGMSEKLFF | TGTGCCAGCAGTATTACAGGGATGTCTGAAAAACTGTTTTTT
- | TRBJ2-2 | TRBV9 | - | CASSVGAGLASGELFF | TGTGCCAGCAGCGTAGGGGCAGGGCTGGCCTCCGGGGAGCTGTTTTTT
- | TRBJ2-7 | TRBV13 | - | CASSLGRGIYEQYF | TGTGCCAGCAGCTTAGGTCGCGGTATCTACGAGCAGTACTTC
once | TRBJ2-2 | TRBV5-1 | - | CASSRVQGYGELFF | TGCGCCAGCAGCCGTGTCCAGGGTTACGGGGAGCTGTTTTTT
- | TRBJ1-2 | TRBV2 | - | CASNRYASYGYTF | TGTGCCAGCAACCGTTATGCGAGCTATGGCTACACCTTC
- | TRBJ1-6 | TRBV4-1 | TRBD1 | CASSQLPGQGAFYNSPLHF | TGCGCCAGCAGCCAACTACCGGGACAGGGGGCGTTCTATAATTCACCCCTCCACTTT
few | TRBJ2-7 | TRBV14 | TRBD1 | CASSLRTGTGEQYF | TGTGCCAGCAGCCTTCGGACAGGGACGGGCGAGCAGTACTTC
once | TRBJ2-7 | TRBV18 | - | CASSPSPILDEQYF | TGTGCCAGCTCACCATCCCCTATTTTGGACGAGCAGTACTTC
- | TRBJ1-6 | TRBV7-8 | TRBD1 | CASSLAPGQGRSPLHF | TGTGCCAGCAGCTTAGCGCCGGGACAGGGTCGTTCACCCCTCCACTTT
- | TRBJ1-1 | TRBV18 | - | CASSPFRDMNTEAFF | TGTGCCAGCTCACCGTTCAGGGATATGAACACTGAAGCTTTCTTT
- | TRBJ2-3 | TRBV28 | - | CASSFRPGRTDTQYF | TGTGCCAGCAGTTTTAGGCCAGGGCGGACAGATACGCAGTATTTT
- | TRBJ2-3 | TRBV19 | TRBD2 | CASSNQRGGGTDTQYF | TGTGCCAGTAGTAATCAGCGGGGGGGCGGGACAGATACGCAGTATTTT
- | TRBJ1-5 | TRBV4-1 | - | CASSQTENQPQHF | TGCGCCAGCAGCCAAACTGAGAATCAGCCCCAGCATTTT
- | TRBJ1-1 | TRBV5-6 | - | CASSSHREAFF | TGTGCCAGCAGCAGCCACCGTGAAGCTTTCTTT
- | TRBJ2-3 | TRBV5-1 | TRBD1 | CASSFGTGYTDTQYF | TGCGCCAGCAGCTTCGGGACAGGGTACACAGATACGCAGTATTTT
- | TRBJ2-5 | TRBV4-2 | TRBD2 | CASSQDPSGGALETQYF | TGTGCCAGCAGCCAAGATCCTAGCGGGGGGGCCTTAGAGACCCAGTACTTC
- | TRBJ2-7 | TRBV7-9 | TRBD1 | CASSPLGTGGYEQYF | TGTGCCAGCAGCCCCCTCGGGACAGGGGGCTACGAGCAGTACTTC
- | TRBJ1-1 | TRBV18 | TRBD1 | CASSPRGQGASEAFF | TGTGCCAGCTCACCGAGGGGACAGGGGGCGTCTGAAGCTTTCTTT
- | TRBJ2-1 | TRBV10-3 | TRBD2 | CAISGSGGAIGNEQFF | TGTGCCATCAGTGGTAGCGGGGGGGCAATTGGCAATGAGCAGTTCTTC
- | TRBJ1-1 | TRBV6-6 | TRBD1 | CASSYAGTEGTEAFF | TGTGCCAGCAGTTACGCCGGGACAGAAGGCACTGAAGCTTTCTTT
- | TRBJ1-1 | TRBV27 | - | CASSYTIMNTEAFF | TGTGCCAGCAGTTACACCATCATGAACACTGAAGCTTTCTTT
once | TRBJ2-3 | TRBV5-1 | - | CASSLAVGTDTQYF | TGCGCCAGCAGCTTGGCGGTCGGCACAGATACGCAGTATTTT